The next 28 T cell receptor beta chains were all read from a single sample in a study of graft-versus-host responses after intestinal transplantation. The table came from immunoSEQ multiplex PCR; TCRdb's copy has only in-frame clones and leaves some out. The sample consists of about 6,700 clones, about 91% of them appearing once. Sequencing was performed on PBMCs, taken 83 days after transplant. The origin of the receptors is a human patient who received an intestinal transplant, so some T cells may come from the graft donor.

The chain joins TRBV7-9 to TRBJ1-2; D gene ambiguous. From germline, CDR1 is SEHNR and CDR2 FQNEAQ (reference sequence). The V end was cut by 5 bases, the J end by 2 bases, with 12 bases between. There are 14 residues in the CDR3. CDR3 nucleotide sequence: TGTGCCAGCAGCCCCGTTTTGGGCAACTATGGCTACACCTTC. This encodes CASSPVLGNYGYTF.

The chain is built from TRBV19 and TRBJ2-2; no clear D gene. Trimming took 5 bases from V and 1 from J, leaving 8 bases between them. CDR1 is LNHDA, CDR2 SQIVND, per germline (reference sequence). The CDR3 is 14 residues long. The CDR3 coding sequence is TGTGCCAGTAGTTTGGACGAGAACACCGGGGAGCTGTTTTTT. It specifies CASSLDENTGELFF.

The rearrangement links TRBV30 to TRBJ1-1; D is unclear. This CDR3 contains 12 residues. V gave up 3 bases and J gave up 1 base, with 6 bases separating them. The germline V gene has CDR1 GTSNPN and CDR2 SVGIG (reference sequence). In nucleotides, the CDR3 is TGTGCCTGGAGGATGGGGAACACTGAAGCTTTCTTT. Translation gives CAWRMGNTEAFF. Using reference TRBV30 and TRBJ1-1 for the parts outside the CDR3, the full variable domain is SQTIHQWPATLVQPVGSPLSLECTVEGTSNPNLYWYRQAAGRGLQLLFYSVGIGQISSEVPQNLSASRPQDRQFILSSKKLLLSDSGFYLCAWRMGNTEAFFGQGTRLTVV.

The chain joins TRBV10-1 to TRBJ1-5, with D perhaps matching TRBD1 (6 bases). There are 13 residues in the CDR3. Germline values: CDR1 WNHNN, CDR2 SYGVQD (reference sequence). V shed 6 bases and J shed 9 bases, with 15 bases lying between them. The CDR3 DNA sequence: TGCGCCAGCAGGGACAGATTCCCTCCGCCCCAGCATTTT. The encoded protein is CASRDRFPPPQHF.

V is TRBV5-1 and J is TRBJ2-7; the match to TRBD1 covers 9 bases. Unmatched junction bases numbered 12, after V lost 2 bases and J lost 6 bases. The CDR3 length is 16 residues. Germline CDR1 SGHRS, CDR2 YFSETQ. The CDR3 is CASSFDPGQGQIEQYF. The CDR3 region has the DNA TGCGCCAGCAGCTTCGATCCGGGACAGGGTCAGATCGAGCAGTACTTC.

The chain recombines TRBV29-1 with TRBJ2-7; no firm D call. Trimming removed 8 bases at V and 2 bases at J, with 16 bases between. CDR1 and CDR2 from the germline V gene are SQVTM and ANQGSEA. The CDR3 extends over 13 amino acids. In nucleotides, the CDR3 is TGCAGCTACCGCGGCTCCGGACCCTACGAGCAGTACTTC. It specifies CSYRGSGPYEQYF.

This clone was seen just once. V usage is TRBV6-1 and J usage is TRBJ2-1, with D hard to call. CDR1 is MNHNS, CDR2 SASEGT, per germline. The length of the CDR3 is 13 residues. V was clipped by 3 bases and J by 4 bases, with 7 bases between them. The CDR3 loop reads CASSDGQYNEQFF. The CDR3 bases are TGTGCCAGCAGTGATGGCCAGTACAATGAGCAGTTCTTC.

The V call is TRBV28, the J call TRBJ1-6; D is unresolved. Trimming removed 5 bases at V and 4 bases at J, with 18 bases between. Germline V gene sequence: CDR1 MDHEN, CDR2 SYDVKM. CDR3 size: 17 residues. CDR3 coding DNA: TGTGCCAGCAGTCCCTATCCCCCGATGGTATATAATTCACCCCTCCACTTT. Translating gives CASSPYPPMVYNSPLHF.

The J gene is TRBJ1-1, the V gene TRBV6-6; tentatively, D is TRBD1 (5 bases). The CDR3 is made up of 13 amino acids. V dropped 5 bases and J dropped 2 bases, with 9 bases sitting between them. Germline CDR1 MNHNY, CDR2 SVGAGI (reference sequence). This CDR3 reads CASSRQINTEAFF. CDR3 nucleotide sequence: TGTGCCAGCAGTCGACAGATCAACACTGAAGCTTTCTTT.

This chain connects TRBV6-1 to TRBJ2-2, with TRBD1 identical over 12 bases. CDR1 is MNHNS, CDR2 SASEGT, per germline. This CDR3 has 15 residues. The junction had 2 bases not matched to a gene; V was cut back by 3 bases and J by 6 bases. The CDR3 loop reads CASSEGQGAAGELFF. The CDR3 DNA sequence: TGTGCCAGCAGTGAGGGACAGGGGGCGGCCGGGGAGCTGTTTTTT.

This sequence joins TRBV10-3 and TRBJ1-2; TRBD1 agrees at 7 bases. CDR1 and CDR2 (germline): ENHRY, SYGVKD. The CDR3 is 16 amino acids. J was trimmed by 3 bases and V by 0 bases; bases with no gene match: 7. The CDR3: CAISESGIRGDYGYTF. In DNA, the CDR3 is TGTGCCATCAGTGAGTCAGGTATCAGGGGGGACTATGGCTACACCTTC.

The chain is built from TRBV19 and TRBJ2-7, with a tentative D call TRBD2 (7 bases). The CDR3 is made up of 14 amino acids. Germline loops: CDR1 LNHDA, CDR2 SQIVND (reference sequence). With 3 bases removed from V and 2 bases from J, the gap between germline ends came to 11 bases. CDR3 protein: CASSIGGQPYEQYF. The CDR3 coding sequence is TGTGCCAGTAGTATCGGGGGGCAACCCTACGAGCAGTACTTC.

The rearrangement links TRBV28 to TRBJ2-7; 7 bases are shared with TRBD1. CDR3 length: 12 amino acids. Unmatched junction bases numbered 1, after V lost 5 bases and J lost 3 bases. Germline assignment: CDR1 MDHEN and CDR2 SYDVKM. CDR3 sequence reads: CASSPGGYEQYV. CDR3 DNA: TGTGCCAGCAGTCCAGGGGGCTACGAGCAGTACGTC.

The V gene is TRBV28, the J gene TRBJ1-1; possible D gene TRBD1, 5 bases. V was pared by 5 bases and J by 2 bases, with 12 bases between. The CDR3 has 14 amino acids. Germline V gene lookup returns CDR1 MDHEN and CDR2 SYDVKM. The CDR3: CASSLRELNTEAFF. DNA of the CDR3: TGTGCCAGCAGTCTCAGGGAGCTTAACACTGAAGCTTTCTTT.

The V call is TRBV25-1, the J call TRBJ1-1; D is unclear. Trimming cost V 4 bases and J 4 bases, with 4 bases left between them. The CDR3 totals 11 residues. CDR1 MGHDK and CDR2 SYGVNS come from the germline V gene. The CDR3 DNA follows: TGTGCCAGCAGTGGACGCACTGAAGCTTTCTTT. As protein: CASSGRTEAFF.

This clone was recorded a few times. The CDR3 DNA sequence: TGTGCCAGCACCAACAGGGCGGCAACTAATGAAAAACTGTTTTTT. Translation: CASTNRAATNEKLFF. J is TRBJ1-4 and V is TRBV28, with a weak D call TRBD1 (6 bases). V was pared by 7 bases and J by 0 bases, with 12 bases between. Per the germline V gene, CDR1 is MDHEN and CDR2 is SYDVKM. This CDR3 is built from 15 residues. Filled out from reference TRBV28 and TRBJ1-4, the complete variable domain reads DVKVTQSSRYLVKRTGEKVFLECVQDMDHENMFWYRQDPGLGLRLIYFSYDVKMKEKGDIPEGYSVSREKKERFSLILESASTNQTSMYLCASTNRAATNEKLFFGSGTQLSVL.

The rearrangement links TRBV19 to TRBJ2-5, with D possibly TRBD1 on 5 matching bases. The last part of the DNA fits TRBJ2-7 better; the J call may be wrong. Germline V lookup: CDR1 LNHDA, CDR2 SQIVND (reference sequence). The CDR3 is 13 amino acids. CDR3 residues: CASSISRQNEQYF. CDR3 nucleotide sequence: TGTGCCAGTAGTATTTCGCGACAGAACGAGCAGTACTTC.

The chain couples TRBV5-8 to TRBJ2-1; D is ambiguous. Trimming shortened V by 0 bases and J by 4 bases, and 5 bases separated the two germline ends. The length of the CDR3 is 13 residues. Germline loops: CDR1 SGHTS, CDR2 YDEGEE. CDR3 in amino acids: CASSLEAYNEQFF. The CDR3 DNA is TGTGCCAGCAGCTTGGAGGCTTACAATGAGCAGTTCTTC.

This sequence joins TRBV27 and TRBJ2-5; 7 bases line up with TRBD1. CDR1 and CDR2 (germline): MNHEY, SMNVEV (reference sequence). J gave up 5 bases and V 5 bases, and 11 bases lay outside the gene matches. This CDR3 has 15 amino acids. CDR3 coding DNA: TGTGCCAGCAGTAGAGGGGGCGCAGGGGAGGAGACCCAGTACTTC. Residues: CASSRGGAGEETQYF.

This clone occurred a few times. This chain links TRBV5-8 with TRBJ1-3; D not certain. There are 15 residues in the CDR3. CDR1 is SGHTS, CDR2 YDEGEE, per germline. V gave up 4 bases and J gave up 0 bases, with 11 bases separating them. The DNA of the CDR3 is TGTGCCAGCAGCCCCGACACCTACTCTGGAAACACCATATATTTT. The encoded protein is CASSPDTYSGNTIYF.

The rearrangement links TRBV21-1 to TRBJ1-3. TRBV21-1 is assigned pseudogene status. The CDR3 is made up of 17 amino acids. CDR3 amino acids: CASSKRWWGEAGNTIYF. The CDR3 DNA follows: TGTGCCAGCAGCAAAAGGTGGTGGGGTGAAGCTGGAAACACCATATATTTT.

This clone was counted once. The chain employs TRBV21-1 and TRBJ1-1. TRBV21-1 is a recognized pseudogene. The CDR3 extends over 15 amino acids. For the CDR3, the DNA is TGTGCCAGCAGCGCCTCATCACTCAGGAACACTGAAGCTTTCTTT. Its protein is CASSASSLRNTEAFF.

This clone came up a few times. The genes are TRBV7-8 and TRBJ1-6; no clear D gene. Germline V CDR1 and CDR2: SGHVS, FQNEAQ. The V gene lost 2 bases and the J gene lost 0 bases, with 5 bases spanning the gap. The CDR3 has 15 amino acids. The CDR3 here is CASSLKHSYNSPLHF. The CDR3, as DNA: TGTGCCAGCAGCTTAAAGCACTCCTATAATTCACCCCTCCACTTT.

The CDR3 spells CASSLHSLYEQYF. The DNA for the CDR3 is TGTGCCAGCAGCTTACACAGTCTCTACGAGCAGTACTTC. The gene calls are TRBV11-2 and TRBJ2-7; D ambiguous. Germline CDR1 SGHAT, CDR2 FQNNGV. V gave up 2 bases and J gave up 3 bases, with 8 bases separating them. This CDR3 region has 13 residues.

The chain couples TRBV2 to TRBJ2-3, with D perhaps being TRBD1 or TRBD2 (5 bases each). V lost 5 bases and J lost 6, with 21 bases in between. CDR1 SNHLY and CDR2 FYNNEI come from the germline V gene. This CDR3 has 16 residues. The CDR3 DNA reads as TGTGCCAGCAGTTCGACTCCCGGGACCCCCCCGGATACGCAGTATTTT. This translates into CASSSTPGTPPDTQYF.

The gene calls are TRBV27 and TRBJ2-1; 9 positions match TRBD1. V lost 5 bases and J lost 5; bases outside the gene matches: 4. The germline gives CDR1 MNHEY, CDR2 SMNVEV (reference sequence). The length of the CDR3 is 14 residues. CDR3 nucleotide sequence: TGTGCCAGCAGTAGCGGGGACAGGGACAATGAGCAGTTCTTC. Amino acid sequence: CASSSGDRDNEQFF.

The rearrangement joins TRBV28 to TRBJ1-6; D unresolved. Germline lookup yields CDR1 MDHEN and CDR2 SYDVKM. The V end lost 5 bases, the J end lost 3 bases, and 8 bases lay between the germline ends. The CDR3 covers 14 residues. CDR3 nucleotide sequence: TGTGCCAGCAGTCCCGAAGTCTATAATTCACCCCTCCACTTT. This sequence encodes CASSPEVYNSPLHF.

The chain joins TRBV7-9 to TRBJ1-5, with D maybe TRBD1 (5 bases). The ends were cut back, 1 base at V and 4 bases at J, with 11 bases in the middle. The CDR3 runs 15 residues. Germline CDR1 SEHNR, CDR2 FQNEAQ (reference sequence). In DNA, the CDR3 is TGTGCCAGCAGCTTAGGGGACGCTCCTAATCAGCCCCAGCATTTT. Amino acids: CASSLGDAPNQPQHF.